This T cell receptor (beta chain) was sequenced during a study of OX40 agonist ivuxolimab in advanced cancers. Notes on the research overall: The costimulatory receptor OX40 (CD134) was targeted by ivuxolimab, a fully human IgG2 agonistic monoclonal antibody. Intravenous ivuxolimab was administered to patients every 2 weeks at six dose levels: 0.01, 0.1, 0.3, 1.5, 3 and 10 mg/kg. Among the roughly 52 dose-escalation patients, roughly 20 had hepatocellular carcinoma, approximately 15 melanoma, 9 renal cell carcinoma and 9 head and neck cancer. The dose-escalation cohort was around 83% male with a mean age of roughly 62 years, ranging from roughly 20 to 80. Prior anti-PD-1, anti-PD-L1 or anti-CTLA-4 therapy was permitted, and 40% of dose-escalation patients had received checkpoint inhibitors. Three dose-escalation patients achieved partial responses, one with hepatocellular carcinoma and two with cutaneous melanoma. The purpose of peripheral TCRbeta sequencing was to test whether ivuxolimab changed TCR sequence diversity and led to clonal T-cell expansion. The paper describes the monotherapy dose-escalation part (N = 52 patients) of the phase I trial of ivuxolimab.

Genomic DNA was isolated from the sorted cells so that the TCRbeta CDR3 region could be sequenced. The immunoSEQ Assay was used for sequencing of TCRbeta CDR3 regions. TCRdb limited this immuneACCESS table to in-frame rearrangements with V and J called. A share of clones is missing; checked studies link under half to unresolved V genes, and the rest is unexplained. The sample table records about 77,000 clones; around four fifths of these occur just once. Together, the top ten hold 0.76% of the sample. Patients with autoimmune disease history or receiving systemic immunosuppression were excluded from the trial. Peripheral blood for TCR sequencing was collected from all dose cohorts at baseline, on cycle 4 day 1, and on cycle 7 day 1. Samples came from an open-label, multicenter, first-in-human phase I dose-escalation trial of ivuxolimab. The trial enrolled adults with locally advanced or metastatic head and neck squamous cell, hepatocellular, melanoma or renal cell carcinoma. Before TCR sequencing, CD4+ T cells and CD8+ T cells were sorted from peripheral blood as separate populations.

Trimming takes 4 bases off V and 4 bases off J; junction bases not matched to a gene: 6. Reading the germline V gene (reference sequence) gives CDR1 LNHNV and CDR2 YYDKDF. The CDR3 runs 16 residues from the cysteine to the phenylalanine. Just CDR3 DNA is preserved here, 48 bases in frame from base 1. The investigation overall reported the following: Clonal expansion of both CD4+ and CD8+ blood T cells was observed from baseline to week 6 at doses 0.1 to 3.0 mg/kg. Partial responders in the 0.1-3.0 mg/kg groups had among the lowest normalized peripheral clonal expansion, especially among CD8+ T cells. On average, CD8+ T cells showed more expanded clones than CD4+ T cells after ivuxolimab. The antigen specificity of the peripheral T cells that underwent clonal expansion was not determined. Low levels of normalized T-cell clonal expansion were also seen in some patients who did not respond.

Comment on this clone: Its antigen is still unknown. No much larger clone is present one base from it, and per-base qualities are unavailable.

The TCR originated in an adult with an advanced solid tumor such as melanoma, head and neck, liver or kidney cancer. This sequence uses TRBV15 and TRBJ2-3, and TRBD2 aligns with 12 junction nucleotides. Material: CD4+ or CD8+ T cells sorted from blood, obtained in a trial of the OX40 agonist ivuxolimab. The CDR3 in this case is CATSKSLAGGPDTQYF. The sequenced DNA: TGTGCCACCAGCAAATCGCTAGCGGGGGGGCCAGATACGCAGTATTTT. Beyond the CDR3, the reference TRBV15 and TRBJ2-3 genes provide the residues; the full variable domain reads: DAMVIQNPRYQVTQFGKPVTLSCSQTLNHNVMYWYQQKSSQAPKLLFHYYDKDFNNEADTPDNFQSRRPNTSFCFLDIRSPGLGDTAMYLCATSKSLAGGPDTQYFGPGTRLTVL.